This T cell receptor (beta chain) was recorded in a study of cytomegalovirus exposure and HLA in healthy donors. Comment on this clone: Its matching antigen is unknown.

Whole-study findings and limits: It was reported that TCR beta sequences correctly inferred the HLA-A and HLA-B alleles for most subjects.

Researchers ran the PCR with 60 Vbeta and 13 Jbeta primers. Measured with immunoSEQ multiplex PCR; TCRdb has only the in-frame clones, and not every one. The sample carries approximately 150,000 clones, approximately 80% recorded once. Donors sampled were nominally healthy, though unrecorded immune exposures were likely. Sequenced material: PBMCs. The sequence derives from a woman between 35 and 50 years old in good health and CMV-seropositive.

CDR3 nucleotides: TGTGCCAGCAGGTCTCTAACCGCGGAAGCTTTCTTT. This codes for CASRSLTAEAFF. This chain connects TRBV28 to TRBJ1-1; D uncertain. The CDR3 is made up of 12 amino acids. CDR1 and CDR2 (germline): MDHEN, SYDVKM. The V end lost 6 bases, the J end lost 8 bases, and 13 bases lay between the germline ends.